Below are 26 T cell receptor beta chains sequenced from a single sample in a study of spatial heterogeneity in lung cancer. TCRdb processed the 5' RACE reads anew with MiXCR; each CDR3 protein has one entry. The sample includes approximately 5,400 distinct CDR3 sequences, around a third of them seen just once. This sample's time point: sample taken at primary tumor resection. The authors sequenced whole RNA from tumor, nontumor lung or frozen PBMC without sorting. This specimen was PBMCs, taken at surgery. The receptors were sampled from a female donor with early-stage non-small cell lung cancer.

To note about this clonotype: This beta chain represents an off-target read in a library built for alpha chains; its size is of limited meaning. The rearrangement links TRBV6-2 or TRBV6-3 to TRBJ1-5; 9 nucleotides line up with TRBD1. CDR3 length equals 13 residues. J gave up 8 bases and V 4 bases, and 3 bases lay outside the gene matches. Germline V CDR1 and CDR2: MNHEY, SVGEGT. The CDR3 nucleotides are TGTGCCAGCAGTTCGGGACAGGGAGAGCCCCAGCATTTT. It translates to CASSSGQGEPQHF.

As for this clonotype: Because this beta chain is a stray read in a library intended to capture alpha chains, its abundance should not be given much weight. The chain employs TRBV11-3 and TRBJ2-1; the match to TRBD2 covers 8 bases. Unmatched junction bases numbered 8, after V lost 4 bases and J lost 9 bases. There are 14 residues in the CDR3. CDR1 is SGHNT and CDR2 is YENEEA in the germline V gene. The CDR3 sequence is CASSWSGGLSEQFF. CDR3 sequence (DNA): TGTGCCAGCAGCTGGAGCGGGGGCCTAAGTGAGCAGTTCTTC.

Notes on this clonotype: Little can be read into the size of this beta chain, an off-target read in a library designed for alpha chains. The chain links TRBV28 to TRBJ2-7, with D perhaps being TRBD1 or TRBD2 (6 bases each). The V end lost 5 bases, the J end lost 9 bases, and 17 bases lay between the germline ends. This CDR3 spans 13 amino acids. Germline CDR1 is MDHEN and CDR2 is SYDVKM. The CDR3 region is CASSTPPPGAQYF. CDR3 coding DNA: TGTGCCAGCAGTACGCCCCCCCCGGGGGCGCAGTACTTC.

This clonotype is labeled medium-sized (0.01 to 0.1%). At one of its ends the junction is not consistent with the germline gene, which may arise from a read error. This beta chain is off target for a library built for alpha chains, so its abundance means little. The rearrangement joins TRBV5-1 to TRBJ2-7, with 11 bases that match TRBD2. The CDR3 runs to 13 residues. Germline values: CDR1 SGHRS, CDR2 YFSETQ. CDR3 residues: CASSFSTSGDLDF. The CDR3 nucleotides read TGCGCCAGCAGTTTTTCGACTAGCGGGGACCTGGACTTC.

Regarding this clonotype: Little can be read into the size of this beta chain, an off-target read in a library designed for alpha chains. The V call is TRBV25-1, the J call TRBJ2-1, with unresolved D. This CDR3 spans 14 amino acids. Deletions cut 4 bases from V and 8 bases from J, with 15 bases between. From germline, CDR1 is MGHDK and CDR2 SYGVNS. CDR3 region: CASSASGRGDEQFF. The CDR3 nucleotides read TGTGCCAGCAGTGCTTCCGGACGAGGCGATGAGCAGTTCTTC.

As concerns this clonotype: The library was prepared for alpha chains; this beta chain is a stray read, so its frequency means little. V gene TRBV29-1 combines with J gene TRBJ2-7, with 7 positions matching TRBD2. CDR1 is SQVTM, CDR2 ANQGSEA, per germline. The CDR3 has 15 residues. The junction had 11 bases not matched to a gene; V was cut back by 6 bases and J by 0 bases. CDR3 residues: CSVARGGRNSYEQYF. The CDR3, as DNA: TGCAGCGTGGCCCGGGGAGGGAGGAACTCCTACGAGCAGTACTTC.

This clonotype has a handful of counts. In a library made to pick up alpha chains, this beta chain is a stray read with a size that means little. This sequence joins TRBV28 and TRBJ2-3; D not resolved. V lost 7 bases to trimming and J lost 2 bases, with 10 bases between them. Germline V CDR1 and CDR2: MDHEN, SYDVKM. The CDR3 loop spans 13 amino acids. The CDR3 DNA reads as TGTGCCAGCATCGGCCATCCCACAGATACGCAGTATTTT. Translated: CASIGHPTDTQYF.

Regarding this clonotype: Since it is a stray read in a library aimed at alpha chains, this beta chain has a size that is not meaningful. CDR3 nucleotide sequence: TGTGCCAGCAAGCCCCTGGGGGGGTCCCCAGCCAAAAACATTCAGTACTTC. This encodes CASKPLGGSPAKNIQYF. This chain connects TRBV2 to TRBJ2-4; 7 bases align to TRBD2. From germline, CDR1 is SNHLY and CDR2 FYNNEI. This CDR3 has 17 residues. V was pared by 7 bases and J by 0 bases, with 12 bases of the junction left unmatched.

This clonotype was picked up a small number of times. This beta chain turned up in a library designed for alpha chains; as an off-target read, its abundance says little. The chain links TRBV3-1 to TRBJ2-7; 7 nucleotides align to TRBD1. Per germline, CDR1 LGHDT and CDR2 YNNKEL (reference sequence). J was trimmed by 0 bases and V by 5 bases; bases with no gene match: 7. The CDR3 extends over 15 amino acids. The CDR3 is CASSNNWDSSYEQYF. The CDR3 DNA is TGTGCCAGCAGCAACAACTGGGACAGCTCCTACGAGCAGTACTTC.

Comment on this clonotype: A library made for alpha chains picked up this beta chain off target, so its size means little. This chain links TRBV29-1 with TRBJ2-2; D gene ambiguous. The CDR3 length is 12 residues. The V gene lost 5 bases and the J gene lost 4 bases, with 8 bases spanning the gap. CDR1 and CDR2 (germline): SQVTM, ANQGSEA. The CDR3 DNA is TGCAGCGTTAGGGCGTTCACCGGGGAGCTGTTTTTT. It yields the protein CSVRAFTGELFF.

This clonotype was counted only a few times. This beta chain is a stray sequence in a library constructed for alpha chains; its clone size is not meaningful. The chain employs TRBV11-2 and TRBJ2-4, with 7 nucleotides matching TRBD1. The germline gives CDR1 SGHAT, CDR2 FQNNGV. J gave up 7 bases and V 1 base, and 4 bases lay outside the gene matches. CDR3 length equals 14 residues. CDR3 DNA: TGTGCCAGCAGCTTAGTTGAGGGGGCGAACATTCAGTACTTC. Translated, it gives CASSLVEGANIQYF.

In the case of this clonotype: This beta chain represents an off-target read in a library built for alpha chains; its size is of limited meaning. V gene TRBV29-1 combines with J gene TRBJ2-7; no reliable D call. CDR3 length equals 15 residues. CDR1 is SQVTM, CDR2 ANQGSEA, per germline. V lost 3 bases and J lost 0, with 15 bases in between. This CDR3 reads CSVELRLRSSYEQYF. The CDR3 bases are TGCAGCGTTGAGTTGCGACTGCGGAGCTCCTACGAGCAGTACTTC.

Regarding this clonotype: Because this beta chain is a stray read in a library intended to capture alpha chains, its abundance should not be given much weight. This sequence joins TRBV28 and TRBJ2-1; 8 bases are shared with TRBD2. With 5 bases clipped from V and 0 bases from J, the junction kept 3 bases outside the gene matches. CDR1 is MDHEN and CDR2 is SYDVKM in the germline V gene. The CDR3 contains 15 residues. CDR3: CASSLAGPSYNEQFF. In DNA form, the CDR3 reads TGTGCCAGCAGTCTAGCGGGTCCCTCCTACAATGAGCAGTTCTTC.

This clonotype was counted a few times. This beta chain slipped into a library made for alpha chains as a stray read, so its size is not meaningful. The V gene is TRBV24-1, the J gene TRBJ2-1, with D uncertain. V was cut by 2 bases and J by 4 bases, with 11 bases left in between. The CDR3 length is 15 residues. Germline V CDR1 and CDR2: KGHDR, SFDVKD. DNA of the CDR3: TGTGCCACCAGTGATTCCCTCGGCCGTTACAATGAGCAGTTCTTC. Translation gives CATSDSLGRYNEQFF.

This clonotype was seen a few times. The library was designed around alpha chains, so this beta chain is a stray read whose abundance carries little weight. J is TRBJ2-1 and V is TRBV2; TRBD2 aligns across 7 bases. With V trimmed by 4 bases and J by 9 bases, 3 bases remained unmatched. Germline-derived CDR1 and CDR2 are SNHLY and FYNNEI. This CDR3 region has 12 residues. The CDR3 nucleotides read TGTGCCAGCAGTGGGGGGGGTGTTGAGCAGTTCTTC. It encodes CASSGGGVEQFF.

A note on this clonotype: Found in a library prepared for alpha chains, this beta chain is an off-target read, and its abundance has little meaning. V and J are TRBV29-1 and TRBJ2-1; D is unresolved. The germline V gene encodes CDR1 SQVTM and CDR2 ANQGSEA. Trimming left V 4 bases short and J 0 bases short, with 7 bases between. CDR3 length equals 13 residues. In DNA, the CDR3 is TGCAGCGTTGGGATCAGCTCCTACAATGAGCAGTTCTTC. This sequence encodes CSVGISSYNEQFF.

As for this clonotype: In a library made to pick up alpha chains, this beta chain is a stray read with a size that means little. The genes are TRBV29-1 and TRBJ2-5; TRBD1 or TRBD2 may be the D gene (6 bases each). Germline-derived CDR1 and CDR2 are SQVTM and ANQGSEA. The CDR3 is 13 amino acids. The V end was cut by 3 bases, the J end by 5 bases, with 13 bases between. The CDR3 DNA is TGCAGCGTTGACACCCAGGGGACTGAGACCCAGTACTTC. Its translation: CSVDTQGTETQYF.

Concerning this clonotype itself: Because this beta chain is a stray read in a library intended to capture alpha chains, its abundance should not be given much weight. The chain carries TRBV5-4 and TRBJ1-2; D is undetermined. Germline CDR1 is SGHNT and CDR2 is YYREEE (reference sequence). This CDR3 has 13 residues. The V and J ends lost 9 bases and 4 bases respectively, with 16 bases between them. The CDR3 DNA is TGTGCCACCCGGCCCGGGGTAGGCTATGGCTACACCTTC. This codes for CATRPGVGYGYTF.

Note on this clonotype: This beta chain turned up in a library designed for alpha chains; as an off-target read, its abundance says little. The J gene is TRBJ2-3, the V gene TRBV20-1; D is perhaps TRBD1 (5 bases). CDR1 is DFQATT, CDR2 SNEGSKA, per germline (reference sequence). V gave up 6 bases and J gave up 1 base, with 17 bases separating them. The CDR3 totals 15 residues. The DNA for the CDR3 is TGCAGTGCAACTGGACATGGGGCTGGCACAGATACGCAGTATTTT. As protein: CSATGHGAGTDTQYF.

As concerns this clonotype: Little can be read into the size of this beta chain, an off-target read in a library designed for alpha chains. The rearrangement joins TRBV6-5 to TRBJ2-2, with D perhaps TRBD1 (6 bases). Germline V gene sequence: CDR1 MNHEY, CDR2 SVGAGI. V lost 10 bases to trimming and J lost 4 bases, with 16 bases between them. The CDR3 has 14 amino acids. This chain's CDR3 is CATWTDRSTGELFF. The CDR3 DNA is TGTGCCACCTGGACAGACAGATCCACCGGGGAGCTGTTTTTT.

A note on this clonotype: This beta chain appears as a stray read in a library generated for alpha chains; its size is not informative. The chain couples TRBV12-3 or TRBV12-4 to TRBJ2-3; D is possibly TRBD1 (5 bases). Deletions cut 2 bases from V and 1 base from J, with 13 bases between. The CDR3 is 16 amino acids. The chain's CDR3 is CASSLTTATGTDTQYF. The CDR3 DNA follows: TGTGCCAGCAGTTTAACAACCGCGACAGGCACAGATACGCAGTATTTT.

As regards this clonotype: This beta chain is an off-target read within a library intended for alpha chains, so its frequency means little. The rearrangement uses TRBV29-1 and TRBJ1-3, with D maybe TRBD1 (5 bases). V shed 7 bases and J shed 0 bases, with 13 bases lying between them. The CDR3 covers 14 residues. Germline CDR1 and CDR2: SQVTM and ANQGSEA. The CDR3 bases are TGCAGCGCAACCCCAGGGAGCTCTGGAAACACCATATATTTT. Its protein product is CSATPGSSGNTIYF.

About this clonotype: Because this beta chain is a stray read in a library intended to capture alpha chains, its abundance should not be given much weight. This sequence joins TRBV9 and TRBJ2-5; the D gene is possibly TRBD2 (5 bases). V shed 3 bases and J shed 5 bases, with 17 bases lying between them. The CDR3 runs 15 residues. The germline V gene has CDR1 SGDLS and CDR2 YYNGEE. Here the CDR3 reads CASSAEGLRGETQYF. The CDR3 DNA is TGTGCCAGCAGCGCCGAGGGCCTCCGCGGGGAGACCCAGTACTTC.

Note on this clonotype: Just one base apart from a much larger clone, this may be a read error. Being off target in a library aimed at alpha chains, this beta chain has a size of little meaning. V gene TRBV29-1 combines with J gene TRBJ2-3; D possibly corresponds to TRBD1 (5 bases). CDR1 is SQVTM, CDR2 ANQGSEA, per germline. The length of the CDR3 is 12 residues. CDR3 sequence: CSVELQTDMQYF. CDR3 in DNA: TGCAGCGTTGAATTACAGACAGATATGCAGTATTTT.

Comment on this clonotype: Being off target in a library aimed at alpha chains, this beta chain has a size of little meaning. The chain employs TRBV28 and TRBJ2-7, with D perhaps TRBD2 (5 bases). Germline values: CDR1 MDHEN, CDR2 SYDVKM. The CDR3 contains 12 residues. Trimming left V 6 bases short and J 3 bases short, with 9 bases between. CDR3 coding DNA: TGTGCCAGCAGGGACGGGAACTACGAGCAGTACTTC. Protein product: CASRDGNYEQYF.

With regard to this clonotype: For a library built for alpha chains, this beta chain is a stray read; little rests on its size. The V and J genes are TRBV6-2 or TRBV6-3 and TRBJ2-4; D unclear. The CDR3 spans 8 residues. CDR1 is MNHEY, CDR2 SVGEGT, per germline. V was cut by 11 bases and J by 6 bases, with 2 bases left in between. The DNA of the CDR3 is TGTGCCCCAAACATTCAGTACTTC. Protein sequence: CAPNIQYF.